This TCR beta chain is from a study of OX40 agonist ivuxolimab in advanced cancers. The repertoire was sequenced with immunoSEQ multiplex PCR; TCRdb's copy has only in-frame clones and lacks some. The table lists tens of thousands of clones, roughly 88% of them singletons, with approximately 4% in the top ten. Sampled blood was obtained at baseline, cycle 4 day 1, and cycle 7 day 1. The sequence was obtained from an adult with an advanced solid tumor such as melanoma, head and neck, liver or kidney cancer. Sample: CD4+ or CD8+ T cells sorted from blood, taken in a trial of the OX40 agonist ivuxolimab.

CDR3 in amino acids: CASSLTGGENTIYF. The CDR3 nucleotides are TGCGCCAGCAGCTTGACAGGGGGCGAAAACACCATATATTTT. J is TRBJ1-3 and V is TRBV5-1; 9 bases map to TRBD1. Per the germline V gene, CDR1 is SGHRS and CDR2 is YFSETQ. The CDR3 has 14 residues. Trimming at V came to 1 base and at J to 6 bases, leaving 2 bases not matched to a gene. Complete variable domain (other parts from reference TRBV5-1 and TRBJ1-3): KAGVTQTPRYLIKTRGQQVTLSCSPISGHRSVSWYQQTPGQGLQFLFEYFSETQRNKGNFPGRFSGRQFSNSRSEMNVSTLELGDSALYLCASSLTGGENTIYFGEGSWLTVV.